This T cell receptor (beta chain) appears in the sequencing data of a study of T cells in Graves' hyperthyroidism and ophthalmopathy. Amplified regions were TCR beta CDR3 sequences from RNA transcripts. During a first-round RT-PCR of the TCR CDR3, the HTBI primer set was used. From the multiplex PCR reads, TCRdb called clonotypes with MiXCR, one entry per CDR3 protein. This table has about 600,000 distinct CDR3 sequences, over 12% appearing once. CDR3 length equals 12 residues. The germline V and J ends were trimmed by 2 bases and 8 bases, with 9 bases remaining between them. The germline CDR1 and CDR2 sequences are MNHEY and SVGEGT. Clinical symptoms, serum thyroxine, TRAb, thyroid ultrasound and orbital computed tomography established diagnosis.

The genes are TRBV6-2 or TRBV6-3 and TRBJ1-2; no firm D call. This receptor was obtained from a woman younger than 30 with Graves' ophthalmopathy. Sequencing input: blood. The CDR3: CASSYPQVGYTF. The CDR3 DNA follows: TGTGCCAGCAGTTACCCCCAGGTCGGCTACACCTTC.